The 24 T cell receptor beta chains below all came from one sample that was sequenced in a study of cytomegalovirus exposure and HLA in healthy donors. Repertoires were generated with immunoSEQ multiplex PCR, while TCRdb's copy carries only in-frame clones and drops some. The sample has some 330,000 clones; 75% to 90% are singletons. Sequencing was carried out using PBMCs. Receptor source: a woman aged 18-30 years in good health and CMV-seronegative.

J is TRBJ1-2 and V is TRBV19, with 7 positions matching TRBD1. Germline V gives CDR1 LNHDA, CDR2 SQIVND (reference sequence). V shed 5 bases, J shed 4 bases, and the junction held 10 bases outside the gene matches. This CDR3 has 15 amino acids. CDR3 coding DNA: TGTGCCAGTAGTGCTATTTCGACAGGGAGCTATGGCTACACCTTC. Protein sequence: CASSAISTGSYGYTF.

V usage is TRBV11-2 and J usage is TRBJ2-1, with D unresolved. The CDR3 is 14 residues long. V lost 5 bases and J lost 1, with 9 bases in between. Germline CDR1 SGHAT, CDR2 FQNNGV. CDR3 loop: CASSEAPSYNEQFF. The CDR3 nucleotides are TGTGCCAGCAGCGAGGCACCTTCCTACAATGAGCAGTTCTTC.

V usage is TRBV7-2 and J usage is TRBJ1-5; possible D gene TRBD1, 5 bases. Trimming shortened V by 1 base and J by 0 bases, and 13 bases separated the two germline ends. Germline V gene sequence: CDR1 SGHTA, CDR2 FQGNSA. The CDR3 is made up of 17 amino acids. The CDR3 loop reads CASSLVGAGYSNQPQHF. The CDR3 coding sequence is TGTGCCAGCAGCTTAGTAGGGGCAGGGTATAGCAATCAGCCCCAGCATTTT.

V usage is TRBV6-5 and J usage is TRBJ2-1, with 8 bases identical to TRBD2. Germline loops: CDR1 MNHEY, CDR2 SVGAGI. With V trimmed by 7 bases and J by 13 bases, 6 bases remained unmatched. The CDR3 covers 11 residues. The CDR3 sequence: CASTLGTSQFF. The CDR3 DNA sequence: TGTGCCAGCACGCTCGGGACTAGTCAGTTCTTC.

The rearrangement joins TRBV7-9 to TRBJ2-1; a possible D gene is TRBD2 (5 bases). Germline values: CDR1 SEHNR, CDR2 FQNEAQ (reference sequence). The CDR3 is 13 amino acids. The germline V and J ends were trimmed by 5 bases and 9 bases, with 14 bases remaining between them. CDR3 in amino acids: CASSATEGSEQFF. CDR3 bases: TGTGCCAGCAGCGCAACTGAAGGGAGTGAGCAGTTCTTC.

The V and J genes are TRBV9 and TRBJ1-2; 12 bases align to TRBD1. This CDR3 has 16 residues. V shed 4 bases, J shed 4 bases, and the junction held 8 bases outside the gene matches. Germline V gene sequence: CDR1 SGDLS, CDR2 YYNGEE. CDR3 amino acids: CASSRDRGPGGYGYTF. The CDR3 DNA reads as TGTGCCAGCAGCCGGGACAGGGGGCCGGGTGGCTATGGCTACACCTTC.

The V gene is TRBV5-1, the J gene TRBJ2-3; the match to TRBD2 covers 10 bases. The length of the CDR3 is 18 residues. V shed 4 bases and J 2 bases; nucleotides not matched to a gene: 13. CDR1 is SGHRS and CDR2 is YFSETQ in the germline V gene. The DNA of the CDR3 is TGCGCCAGCAGCCCAAACCTCCTAGCGGGGGATCCCACAGATACGCAGTATTTT. It yields the protein CASSPNLLAGDPTDTQYF.

The V call is TRBV4-3, the J call TRBJ2-5; D is perhaps TRBD1 (6 bases). CDR3 length equals 17 residues. Trimming stripped 5 bases from V and 1 base from J, with 20 bases between. CDR1 is LGHNA, CDR2 YSLEER, per germline. Here the CDR3 DNA reads TGCGCCAGCAGCTCCAGGGGCCAATTTAGGGGCCAAGAGACCCAGTACTTC. This gives the protein CASSSRGQFRGQETQYF.

The V gene is TRBV2, the J gene TRBJ1-2, with 12 bases that match TRBD1. This CDR3 spans 15 amino acids. The V segment lost 6 bases and the J segment 7 bases; nucleotides outside the gene matches: 9. Germline loops: CDR1 SNHLY, CDR2 FYNNEI. The DNA for the CDR3 is TGTGCCAGCAGACCTCCGGGACAGGGGGCGGGTGGCTACACCTTC. The encoded protein is CASRPPGQGAGGYTF.

The gene calls are TRBV6-6 and TRBJ1-2; 8 nucleotides align to TRBD1. V dropped 6 bases and J dropped 4; count of bases not matched to a gene: 7. The CDR3 is made up of 14 amino acids. The V gene's germline CDR1 is MNHNY and CDR2 SVGAGI (reference sequence). CDR3 DNA sequence: TGTGCCAGCAGAGACGGACAGGGCGGCTATGGCTACACCTTC. Encoded protein: CASRDGQGGYGYTF.

V and J are TRBV30 and TRBJ2-3; D possibly corresponds to TRBD2 (6 bases). V lost 1 base and J lost 6, with 17 bases in between. Germline V gene lookup returns CDR1 GTSNPN and CDR2 SVGIG (reference sequence). This CDR3 has 15 residues. The CDR3 protein is CAWSGGEAGLDTQYF. The CDR3 bases are TGTGCCTGGAGTGGGGGGGAAGCCGGACTGGATACGCAGTATTTT.

This chain uses TRBV29-1 with TRBJ2-7; 10 bases align to TRBD2. The V and J ends lost 4 bases and 3 bases, in that order; junction bases with no gene match: 6. The CDR3 contains 14 residues. The germline CDR1 and CDR2 sequences are SQVTM and ANQGSEA. CDR3 sequence (DNA): TGCAGCGTTGCCTCAGCGGGAGGGAACTACGAGCAGTACTTC. Encoded protein: CSVASAGGNYEQYF.

The chain has TRBV27 and TRBJ2-2, with D unresolved. There are 13 residues in the CDR3. From germline, CDR1 is MNHEY and CDR2 SMNVEV (reference sequence). V lost 8 bases, J lost 2 bases, and 9 bases lay in between. The CDR3 sequence is CASGWANTGELFF. Here the CDR3 DNA reads TGTGCCAGCGGCTGGGCTAACACCGGGGAGCTGTTTTTT.

The V gene is TRBV9, the J gene TRBJ2-1, with 14 bases that match TRBD2. V lost 4 bases, J lost 7 bases, and 7 bases stayed unmatched. Per germline, CDR1 SGDLS and CDR2 YYNGEE. This CDR3 is 16 amino acids long. CDR3 sequence: CASSKTGTSGSNEQFF. DNA for the CDR3: TGTGCCAGCAGCAAGACCGGGACTAGCGGGAGTAATGAGCAGTTCTTC. The whole variable domain, filled in from reference TRBV9 and TRBJ2-1, reads DSGVTQTPKHLITATGQRVTLRCSPRSGDLSVYWYQQSLDQGLQFLIQYYNGEERAKGNILERFSAQQFPDLHSELNLSSLELGDSALYFCASSKTGTSGSNEQFFGPGTRLTVL.

The chain couples TRBV19 to TRBJ2-2; TRBD1 is a possible D gene (6 bases). The CDR3 runs 15 residues. Germline CDR1 is LNHDA and CDR2 is SQIVND (reference sequence). V gave up 8 bases and J gave up 3 bases, with 16 bases separating them. In DNA form, the CDR3 reads TGTGCCAGTGTAAACAGGGAGTGGTACACCGGGGAGCTGTTTTTT. This sequence encodes CASVNREWYTGELFF.

The rearrangement joins TRBV19 to TRBJ2-1, with 7 positions matching TRBD2. CDR1 and CDR2 from the germline V gene are LNHDA and SQIVND (reference sequence). The CDR3 is made up of 14 amino acids. J gave up 5 bases and V 5 bases, and 6 bases lay outside the gene matches. The CDR3 nucleotides read TGTGCCAGTAGTCGACTAGCTTCCAACAATGAGCAGTTCTTC. Amino acid sequence: CASSRLASNNEQFF.

The chain couples TRBV5-1 to TRBJ2-2; D gene ambiguous. The CDR3 spans 14 residues. The germline V and J ends were trimmed by 2 bases and 4 bases, with 9 bases remaining between them. Germline V CDR1 and CDR2: SGHRS, YFSETQ. CDR3 region: CASSLEASTGELFF. The DNA for the CDR3 is TGCGCCAGCAGCTTAGAAGCTAGCACCGGGGAGCTGTTTTTT.

The chain recombines TRBV9 with TRBJ2-2; a weak D match, TRBD1 (5 bases). This CDR3 region has 12 residues. The V end was cut by 7 bases, the J end by 2 bases, with 6 bases between. Germline V gene data show CDR1 as SGDLS and CDR2 as YYNGEE. CDR3 sequence: CASQGNTGELFF. The CDR3 DNA sequence: TGTGCCAGCCAGGGAAACACCGGGGAGCTGTTTTTT. The full variable domain, with the rest looked up from reference TRBV9 and TRBJ2-2, is DSGVTQTPKHLITATGQRVTLRCSPRSGDLSVYWYQQSLDQGLQFLIQYYNGEERAKGNILERFSAQQFPDLHSELNLSSLELGDSALYFCASQGNTGELFFGEGSRLTVL.

This chain links TRBV5-4 with TRBJ2-7; TRBD1 matches 7 bases. CDR3 length: 14 amino acids. J was trimmed by 4 bases and V by 4 bases; bases with no gene match: 8. The germline V gene has CDR1 SGHNT and CDR2 YYREEE (reference sequence). The DNA for the CDR3 is TGTGCCAGCAGCCCCTGGGACAGCGCATACGAGCAGTACTTC. Translation gives CASSPWDSAYEQYF.

The V and J genes are TRBV4-2 and TRBJ2-3; 10 bases align to TRBD2. Germline V lookup: CDR1 LGHNA, CDR2 YNFKEQ. The V segment lost 0 bases and the J segment 2 bases; nucleotides outside the gene matches: 8. This CDR3 region has 18 residues. The CDR3 DNA reads as TGTGCCAGCAGCCAAGACAACGGACTAGCGGAGCCCACAGATACGCAGTATTTT. Translated: CASSQDNGLAEPTDTQYF.

This clone is a singleton in its sample. As DNA, the CDR3 is TGTGCCAGCAGCTTGGGGGTCTCACCGGAGGACACTGAAGCTTTCTTT. Its protein is CASSLGVSPEDTEAFF. The chain employs TRBV5-4 and TRBJ1-1; D ambiguous. The CDR3 is made up of 16 amino acids. With 0 bases removed from V and 3 bases from J, the gap between germline ends came to 15 bases. Germline V gives CDR1 SGHNT, CDR2 YYREEE (reference sequence).

This clone showed up just once. The J gene is TRBJ1-2, the V gene TRBV27; 12 positions match TRBD1. The germline V gene encodes CDR1 MNHEY and CDR2 SMNVEV (reference sequence). The V gene end was trimmed by 5 bases and the J gene end by 8 bases; junction bases not matched to a gene: 12. The CDR3 has 16 amino acids. The CDR3 reads CASSTSGTGGAGGYTF. In nucleotides, the CDR3 is TGTGCCAGCAGTACTTCCGGGACAGGGGGCGCCGGGGGCTACACCTTC.

V is TRBV11-3 and J is TRBJ2-7, with a tentative D call TRBD1 (5 bases). Trimming took 1 base from V and 2 from J, leaving 12 bases between them. Germline lookup yields CDR1 SGHNT and CDR2 YENEEA. This CDR3 has 15 residues. The chain's CDR3 is CASSLGVGAPYEQYF. DNA for the CDR3: TGTGCCAGCAGCTTAGGGGTAGGGGCACCCTACGAGCAGTACTTC.

The gene calls are TRBV5-1 and TRBJ1-1; a weak D match, TRBD1 (6 bases). Per germline, CDR1 SGHRS and CDR2 YFSETQ. This CDR3 region has 16 residues. V was cut by 0 bases and J by 0 bases, with 12 bases left in between. CDR3 in amino acids: CASSLARTGLNTEAFF. The CDR3 coding sequence is TGCGCCAGCAGCTTGGCCCGAACAGGGCTGAACACTGAAGCTTTCTTT.